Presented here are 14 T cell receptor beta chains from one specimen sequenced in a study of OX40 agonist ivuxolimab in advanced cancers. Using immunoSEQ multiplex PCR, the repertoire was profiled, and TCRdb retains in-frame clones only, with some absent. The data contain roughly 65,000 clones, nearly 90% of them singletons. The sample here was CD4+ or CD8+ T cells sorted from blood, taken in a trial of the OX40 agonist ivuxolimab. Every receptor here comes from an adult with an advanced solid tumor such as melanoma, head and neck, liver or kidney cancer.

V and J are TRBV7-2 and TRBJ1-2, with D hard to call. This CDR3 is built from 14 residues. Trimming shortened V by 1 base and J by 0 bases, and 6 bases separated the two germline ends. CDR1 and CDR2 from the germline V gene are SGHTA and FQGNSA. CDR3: CASSLDTANYGYTF. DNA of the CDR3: TGTGCCAGCAGCTTAGATACGGCTAACTATGGCTACACCTTC. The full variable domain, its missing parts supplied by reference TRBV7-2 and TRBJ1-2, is GAGVSQSPSNKVTEKGKDVELRCDPISGHTALYWYRQSLGQGLEFLIYFQGNSAPDKSGLPSDRFSAERTGGSVSTLTIQRTQQEDSAVYLCASSLDTANYGYTFGSGTRLTVV.

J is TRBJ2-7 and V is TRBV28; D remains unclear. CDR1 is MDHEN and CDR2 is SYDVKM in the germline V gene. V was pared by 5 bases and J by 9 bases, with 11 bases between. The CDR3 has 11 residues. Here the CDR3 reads CASSRAQGQYF. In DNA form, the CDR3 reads TGTGCCAGCAGTCGGGCCCAAGGGCAGTACTTC.

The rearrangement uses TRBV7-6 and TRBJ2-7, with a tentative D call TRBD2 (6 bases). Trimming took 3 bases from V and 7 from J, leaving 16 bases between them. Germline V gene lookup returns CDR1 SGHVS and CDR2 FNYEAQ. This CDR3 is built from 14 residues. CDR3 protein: CASSFGNSAGEQYF. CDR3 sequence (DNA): TGTGCCAGCAGCTTCGGGAACTCCGCGGGAGAGCAGTACTTC.

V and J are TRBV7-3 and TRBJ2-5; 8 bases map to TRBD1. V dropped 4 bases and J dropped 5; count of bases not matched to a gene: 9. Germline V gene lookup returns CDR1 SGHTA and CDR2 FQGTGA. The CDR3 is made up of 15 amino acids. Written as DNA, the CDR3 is TGTGCCAGCAGCTCCCCATCCAGGGGGCGGGAGACCCAGTACTTC. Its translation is CASSSPSRGRETQYF. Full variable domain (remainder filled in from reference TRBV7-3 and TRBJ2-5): GAGVSQTPSNKVTEKGKYVELRCDPISGHTALYWYRQSLGQGPEFLIYFQGTGAADDSGLPNDRFFAVRPEGSVSTLKIQRTERGDSAVYLCASSSPSRGRETQYFGPGTRLLVL.

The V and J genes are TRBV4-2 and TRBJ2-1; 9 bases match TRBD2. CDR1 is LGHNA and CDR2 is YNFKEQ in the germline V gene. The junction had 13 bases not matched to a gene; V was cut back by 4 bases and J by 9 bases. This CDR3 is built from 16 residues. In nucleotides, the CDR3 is TGTGCCAGCAGCCCATCCGGGTCTAGCGGGACGGTTGAGCAGTTCTTC. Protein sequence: CASSPSGSSGTVEQFF.

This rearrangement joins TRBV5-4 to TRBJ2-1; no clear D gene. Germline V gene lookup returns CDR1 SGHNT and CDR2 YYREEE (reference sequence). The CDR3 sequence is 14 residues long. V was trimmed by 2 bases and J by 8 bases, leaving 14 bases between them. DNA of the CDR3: TGTGCCAGCAGCTTTAGGACCGGCGGCGATGAGCAGTTCTTC. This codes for CASSFRTGGDEQFF.

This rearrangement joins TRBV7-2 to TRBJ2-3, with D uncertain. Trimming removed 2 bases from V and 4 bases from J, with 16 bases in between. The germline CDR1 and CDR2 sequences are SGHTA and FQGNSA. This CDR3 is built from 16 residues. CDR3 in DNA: TGTGCCAGCAGCTTATTTATAGCAAGTCGGCCAGATACGCAGTATTTT. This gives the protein CASSLFIASRPDTQYF.

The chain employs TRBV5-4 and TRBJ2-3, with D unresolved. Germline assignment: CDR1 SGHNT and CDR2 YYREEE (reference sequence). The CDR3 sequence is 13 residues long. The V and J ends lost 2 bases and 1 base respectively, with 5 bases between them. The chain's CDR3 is CASSFSGTDTQYF. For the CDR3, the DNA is TGTGCCAGCAGCTTTTCGGGCACAGATACGCAGTATTTT.

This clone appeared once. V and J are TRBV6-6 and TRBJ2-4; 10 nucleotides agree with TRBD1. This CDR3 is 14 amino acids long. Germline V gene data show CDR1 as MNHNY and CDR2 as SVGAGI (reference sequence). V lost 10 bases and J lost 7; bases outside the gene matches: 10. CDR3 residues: CATQWGQGTNIQYF. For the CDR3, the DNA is TGTGCCACGCAGTGGGGACAGGGGACGAACATTCAGTACTTC.

DNA of the CDR3: TGTGCCAGCAGACCATTACCGGGACTAGCGGGGTCCTACGAGCAGTACTTC. Protein product: CASRPLPGLAGSYEQYF. V and J are TRBV27 and TRBJ2-7; 13 bases map to TRBD2. V dropped 6 bases and J dropped 1; count of bases not matched to a gene: 9. The CDR3 consists of 17 residues. CDR1 and CDR2 from the germline V gene are MNHEY and SMNVEV (reference sequence).

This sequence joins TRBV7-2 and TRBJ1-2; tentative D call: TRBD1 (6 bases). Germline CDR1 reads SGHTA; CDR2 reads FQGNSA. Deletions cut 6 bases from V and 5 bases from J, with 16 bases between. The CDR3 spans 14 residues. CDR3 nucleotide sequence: TGTGCCAGCAGTTTCAGACAGGAAGTATATGGCTACACCTTC. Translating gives CASSFRQEVYGYTF.

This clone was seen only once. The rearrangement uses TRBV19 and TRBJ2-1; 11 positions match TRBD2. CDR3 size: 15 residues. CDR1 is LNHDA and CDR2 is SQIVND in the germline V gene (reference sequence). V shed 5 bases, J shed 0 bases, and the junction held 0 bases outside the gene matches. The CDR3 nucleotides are TGTGCCAGTAGTCTAGCGGGGGGCTCCTACAATGAGCAGTTCTTC. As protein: CASSLAGGSYNEQFF. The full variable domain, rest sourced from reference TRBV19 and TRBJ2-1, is DGGITQSPKYLFRKEGQNVTLSCEQNLNHDAMYWYRQDPGQGLRLIYYSQIVNDFQKGDIAEGYSVSREKKESFPLTVTSAQKNPTAFYLCASSLAGGSYNEQFFGPGTRLTVL.

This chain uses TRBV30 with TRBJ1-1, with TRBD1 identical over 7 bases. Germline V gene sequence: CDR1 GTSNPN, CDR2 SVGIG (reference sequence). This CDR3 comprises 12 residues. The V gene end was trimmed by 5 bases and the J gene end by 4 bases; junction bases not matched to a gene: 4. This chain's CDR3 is CAWGQGGTEAFF. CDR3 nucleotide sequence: TGTGCCTGGGGGCAGGGGGGCACTGAAGCTTTCTTT. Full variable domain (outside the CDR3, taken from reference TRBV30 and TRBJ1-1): SQTIHQWPATLVQPVGSPLSLECTVEGTSNPNLYWYRQAAGRGLQLLFYSVGIGQISSEVPQNLSASRPQDRQFILSSKKLLLSDSGFYLCAWGQGGTEAFFGQGTRLTVV.

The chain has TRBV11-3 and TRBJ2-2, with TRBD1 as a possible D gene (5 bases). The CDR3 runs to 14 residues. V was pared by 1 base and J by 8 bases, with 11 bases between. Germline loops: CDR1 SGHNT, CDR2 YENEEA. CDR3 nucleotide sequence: TGTGCCAGCAGCTTAGTCCCGGACATAGGGGAGCTGTTTTTT. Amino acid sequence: CASSLVPDIGELFF.